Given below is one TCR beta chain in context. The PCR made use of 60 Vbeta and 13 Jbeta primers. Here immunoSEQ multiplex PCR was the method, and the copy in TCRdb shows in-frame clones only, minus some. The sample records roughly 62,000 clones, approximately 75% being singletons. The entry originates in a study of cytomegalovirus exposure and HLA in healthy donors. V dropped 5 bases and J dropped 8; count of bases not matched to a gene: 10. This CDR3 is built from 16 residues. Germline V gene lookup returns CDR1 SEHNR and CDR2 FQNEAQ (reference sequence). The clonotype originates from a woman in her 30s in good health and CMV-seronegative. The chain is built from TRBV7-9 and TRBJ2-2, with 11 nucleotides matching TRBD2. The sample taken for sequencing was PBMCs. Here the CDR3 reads CASSTGTSGTGGELFF. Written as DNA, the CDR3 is TGTGCCAGCAGCACCGGGACTAGCGGTACTGGAGGGGAGCTGTTTTTT.